Listed below are T cell receptor beta chains from one sample, sequenced in a study of neoadjuvant anti-PD-1 for oral cavity cancer. Here immunoSEQ multiplex PCR was the method, and the copy in TCRdb shows in-frame clones only, minus some. The sample carries 68,000 or so clones, about 85% recorded once. Sequences were derived from PBMCs, sampled after nivolumab (anti-PD-1) treatment. The receptors were gathered from a person between 40 and 79 years old with oral cavity squamous cell carcinoma. Each CDR3 is given with its conserved first and last residue. A D gene is named only where the DNA matches it firmly. Clone size is not always given. Where it is, it says once, few, many or a class for expanded clones.

>.|TRBJ2-7|TRBV30|.
TGTGCCTGGAGCCTGACAGCATCATACGAGCAGTACTTC
CAWSLTASYEQYF
>few|TRBJ2-7|TRBV5-1|TRBD2
TGCGCCAGCAGCTGGGGTCTAGCGGGAGTTGGGGAGCAGTACTTC
CASSWGLAGVGEQYF
>.|TRBJ2-1|TRBV6-1|.
TGTGCCAGCAGTGGGGTGGTCAATGAGCAGTTCTTC
CASSGVVNEQFF
>.|TRBJ2-2|TRBV28|TRBD2
TGTGCCAGCAGCCTAACTAGCGGGAGGGCTACCGGGGAGCTGTTTTTT
CASSLTSGRATGELFF
>.|TRBJ2-7|TRBV11-3|TRBD2
TGTGCCAGCAGCTTAGTGGGACTAGCGGAAATCTTCTCCTACGAGCAGTACTTC
CASSLVGLAEIFSYEQYF
>.|TRBJ2-5|TRBV9|.
TGTGCCAGCAGCGTAGAGGCTGCTCAAGAGACCCAGTACTTC
CASSVEAAQETQYF
>once|TRBJ1-5|TRBV4-1|TRBD1
TGCGCCAGCAGCCAAGATGGGGACAGTAACAATCAGCCCCAGCATTTT
CASSQDGDSNNQPQHF
>few|TRBJ2-4|TRBV7-3|.
TGTGCCAGCAGCTTAGCCCCATCAGGGATTCAGTACTTC
CASSLAPSGIQYF
>.|TRBJ1-1|TRBV5-1|.
TGCGCCAGCAGCTTCGGCCCGAACACTGAAGCTTTCTTT
CASSFGPNTEAFF
>.|TRBJ2-3|TRBV6-1|.
TGTGCCAGCAGTCAGGGACGGGGACGAGATACGCAGTATTTT
CASSQGRGRDTQYF
>.|TRBJ2-7|TRBV7-8|.
TGTGCCAGCAGCGAGGCCCGACCCTACGAGCAGTACTTC
CASSEARPYEQYF
>.|TRBJ2-3|TRBV29-1|TRBD2
TGCAGCGTTCACGGCGGGAGTACTGATACGCAGTATTTT
CSVHGGSTDTQYF
>.|TRBJ2-4|TRBV7-9|.
TGTGCCAGCAGCCGCCCGGGCAACATTCAGTACTTC
CASSRPGNIQYF
>.|TRBJ2-7|TRBV28|.
TGTGCCAGCAGTCTAGGACTACGGGAGCAGTACTTC
CASSLGLREQYF
>.|TRBJ2-3|TRBV5-6|.
TGTGCCAGCAGCTTTGGAGGCACAGATACGCAGTATTTT
CASSFGGTDTQYF
>.|TRBJ2-1|TRBV7-6|TRBD1
TGTGCCAGCAGCTTGGACAGGGTGGGAAGGAATGAGCAGTTCTTC
CASSLDRVGRNEQFF
>.|TRBJ2-5|TRBV5-6|TRBD2
TGTGCCAGCAGCGGTCCCTTGGGCGGGAGTACCCCAGAAGAGACCCAGTACTTC
CASSGPLGGSTPEETQYF
>.|TRBJ1-1|TRBV5-1|.
TGCGCCAGCAGCTTGGGGGGCGTAGGCTTTGAAGCTTTCTTT
CASSLGGVGFEAFF
>.|TRBJ1-5|TRBV15|.
TGTGCCACCAGCAGAGAAGGGGGAAATAGCAATCAGCCCCAGCATTTT
CATSREGGNSNQPQHF
>.|TRBJ1-5|TRBV5-6|.
TGTGCCAGCAGCTTGACCAATAGCAATCAGCCCCAGCATTTT
CASSLTNSNQPQHF
>.|TRBJ2-7|TRBV29-1|.
TGCAGCGCAGGAGGCAGTCCCGGATACGAGCAGTACTTC
CSAGGSPGYEQYF
>.|TRBJ1-5|TRBV7-9|.
TGTGCCAGCAGCTTGGACAGCGATCAGCCCCAGCATTTT
CASSLDSDQPQHF
>.|TRBJ2-7|TRBV28|.
TGTGCCAGCAGTTTGCCAGGGATGTTAGCCGAGCAGTACTTC
CASSLPGMLAEQYF
>.|TRBJ2-3|TRBV11-2|.
TGTGCCAGCAGCTTAGTGGAGGGCCTTAACACAGATACGCAGTATTTT
CASSLVEGLNTDTQYF
>.|TRBJ2-2|TRBV28|TRBD2
TGTGCCAGCAGCCCTAGCGGGAGGGCCCTCTTCGGGGAGCTGTTTTTT
CASSPSGRALFGELFF
>.|TRBJ2-7|TRBV7-2|TRBD2
TGTGCCAGCAGCTCCCCGGGACTACCCTACGAGCAGTACTTC
CASSSPGLPYEQYF
>.|TRBJ2-7|TRBV6-1|.
TGTGCCAGCAGTGAAGAGGACCGACTCTCCTACGAGCAGTACTTC
CASSEEDRLSYEQYF
>.|TRBJ2-1|TRBV2|TRBD2
TGTGCCAGCAGCTTGTTGTCTACTAGCGGGAGCTACAATGAGCAGTTCTTC
CASSLLSTSGSYNEQFF
>.|TRBJ2-2|TRBV10-3|.
TGTGCCATCACGGGACGCAACACCGGGGAGCTGTTTTTT
CAITGRNTGELFF
>.|TRBJ2-7|TRBV6-5|.
TGTGCCAGCAGTCCCGACCCCGGCAGCTACGAGCAGTACTTC
CASSPDPGSYEQYF
>.|TRBJ2-2|TRBV29-1|.
TGCAGCGTTGCCGCACCCGGGGAGCTGTTTTTT
CSVAAPGELFF
>.|TRBJ2-2|TRBV9|.
TGTGCCAGCAGCGTAGGTGGGAACGCCGGGGAGCTGTTTTTT
CASSVGGNAGELFF
>.|TRBJ2-1|TRBV28|TRBD2
TGTGCCAGTTCCCGAGGGAGGGGTAATGAGCAGTTCTTC
CASSRGRGNEQFF
>once|TRBJ2-3|TRBV7-2|.
TGTGCCAGCAGCCGACTAGTAACAGATACGCAGTATTTT
CASSRLVTDTQYF
>.|TRBJ2-1|TRBV5-5|TRBD2
TGTGCCAGCAGCCTTATGGCTAGCGGGAGAAGAAACAATGAGCAGTTCTTC
CASSLMASGRRNNEQFF
>.|TRBJ1-5|TRBV4-1|TRBD1
TGCGCCAGCAGCCAAGATTACGGACAGGGGGGTCAGCCCCAGCATTTT
CASSQDYGQGGQPQHF
>few|TRBJ1-1|TRBV6-5|TRBD1
TGTGCCAGCAGTTGGGGGACAGCTAACACTGAAGCTTTCTTT
CASSWGTANTEAFF
>.|TRBJ1-3|TRBV2|.
TGTGCCAGCCAGGACAGACTAGGAAACACCATATATTTT
CASQDRLGNTIYF
>.|TRBJ2-7|TRBV10-1|TRBD1
TGCGCCCGACAGGGGAAAAAGTACTTC
CARQGKKYF
>.|TRBJ2-2|TRBV27|TRBD2
TGTGCCAGCCAAATCGGGACTAGCACCGGGGAGCTGTTTTTT
CASQIGTSTGELFF
>.|TRBJ2-3|TRBV2|TRBD2
TGTGCCAGCAGTGAAGGACTAGCCCCCACAGATACGCAGTATTTT
CASSEGLAPTDTQYF
>.|TRBJ2-7|TRBV27|TRBD1
TGTGCCAGCAGTTTAGGACAGGGAGTGTACGAGCAGTACTTC
CASSLGQGVYEQYF
>few|TRBJ2-1|TRBV2|.
TGTGCCAGGTCGGGAGTGAATAATGAGCAGTTCTTC
CARSGVNNEQFF
>few|TRBJ1-1|TRBV19|.
TGTGCCAGTAGAAACCAGGGGAACACTGAAGCTTTCTTT
CASRNQGNTEAFF
>.|TRBJ1-1|TRBV19|.
TGTGCCAGTAGTCCACAGAGCGGCACTGAAGCTTTCTTT
CASSPQSGTEAFF
>.|TRBJ2-3|TRBV13|.
TGTGCCAGTAAATCGGGACACCTCACAGATACGCAGTATTTT
CASKSGHLTDTQYF
>.|TRBJ1-1|TRBV5-6|TRBD1
TGTGCCAGCAGCCGTCCGGGACAGGGAACTGAAGCTTTCTTT
CASSRPGQGTEAFF
>few|TRBJ1-5|TRBV28|.
TGTGCCAGCATGATTTGGGGTAACGGCAATCAGCCCCAGCATTTT
CASMIWGNGNQPQHF
>.|TRBJ2-7|TRBV19|.
TGTGCCAGTAGTTTCAGGGGTGAGGGCGCTTACGAGCAGTACTTC
CASSFRGEGAYEQYF
>.|TRBJ2-7|TRBV19|.
TGTGCCAGTAGTATAGAGTTCCCCTACGAGCAGTACTTC
CASSIEFPYEQYF
>few|TRBJ1-2|TRBV11-2|.
TGTGCCAGCAGCTTAGTCCGGGGCAATAACTATGGCTACACCTTC
CASSLVRGNNYGYTF
>.|TRBJ2-5|TRBV28|TRBD2
TGTGCCAGCCGGCGGGAGGGCCGGGAGACCCAGTACTTC
CASRREGRETQYF
>.|TRBJ2-7|TRBV5-4|.
TGTGCCAGCAGCTGGGACGAAAAGCAGTACTTC
CASSWDEKQYF
>once|TRBJ1-2|TRBV28|.
TGTGCCAGCAGTTCCACGTATGGCTACACCTTC
CASSSTYGYTF
>.|TRBJ2-1|TRBV5-1|.
TGCGCCAGCAGCGCCGGGACATCCCTCTATGAGCAGTTCTTC
CASSAGTSLYEQFF